This TCR beta chain was documented in a study of shared clonotypes between healthy human individuals. Study-wide results and limits: Shared across a handful of donors were roughly 4.8% of the naive CD4 clonotypes.

Clones were sequenced by immunoSEQ multiplex PCR, and TCRdb holds only the in-frame ones, with some missing. The table shows some 1,600,000 clones, with 95% to 99% occurring only once. Naive CD45RA+ and memory CD45RA-negative subsets were split from CD4+ cells. Germline loops: CDR1 SGHRS, CDR2 YFSETQ. The ends were cut back, 3 bases at V and 2 bases at J, with 11 bases in the middle. This CDR3 region has 15 residues. With regard to this clone: Antigen: not known.

Material: naive CD4+ T cells sorted from blood. Subset defined: CD45RA+ positively selected. The chain couples TRBV5-1 to TRBJ2-2; possible D gene TRBD1, 6 bases. The sequence was collected from a young man in good health. The CDR3: CASSSGTHNTGELFF. CDR3 DNA: TGCGCCAGCAGCTCCGGGACACACAACACCGGGGAGCTGTTTTTT.